This T cell receptor (beta chain) stems from a study of human T cells and chemical hapten exposure. This clonotype was counted many times. TCRdb itself ran the RACE reads through MiXCR, one entry per CDR3 protein. The sample shows under 70,000 distinct CDR3 sequences, around 11% of them seen only once. Germline lookup yields CDR1 KGHSH and CDR2 LQKENI. J lost 0 bases, V lost 5 bases, and 4 bases had no gene match. The CDR3 consists of 16 residues. Time point described: pre-sensitization, week 0. Specified treatment: therapeutic diphenylcyclopropenone sensitization with weekly scalp DPC. The V and J genes are TRBV18 and TRBJ1-6; 7 bases align to TRBD1. This clonotype was obtained from a woman aged 40 to 49 with alopecia areata. Some clones in this sample may be carry-over from other donors' samples. Material: whole blood, obtained in connection with sensitization to the hapten diphenylcyclopropenone (DPC). The CDR3 region is CASSDRVGSYNSPLHF. The CDR3 nucleotides are TGTGCCAGCTCAGACAGGGTCGGCTCCTATAATTCACCCCTCCACTTT.